This is a list of T cell receptor beta chains from one sample in a study of shared clonotypes between healthy human individuals. Sequenced by immunoSEQ multiplex PCR; TCRdb stores in-frame clones only, minus some. In the table there are over a million clones, around 97% of which are singletons. Sequenced sample: naive CD4+ T cells sorted from blood. These receptors all come from a young man in good health. CDR3s include the opening cysteine and the closing phenylalanine or tryptophan. A D gene is named only where the DNA matches it firmly. Not all rows give a size; the values are once, few, many and, for expanded clones, a class.

d_call,j_call,v_call,clone_size,cdr3_nt,cdr3_aa
.,TRBJ1-1,TRBV15,.,TGTGCCACCAGCCCAAACCTTGTGGGGGTCGCTGAAGCTTTCTTT,CATSPNLVGVAEAFF
TRBD2,TRBJ2-3,TRBV4-1,.,TGCGCCAGCAGCCAAGATTACGATCCTAGCGGGAGAACAGATACGCAGTATTTT,CASSQDYDPSGRTDTQYF
.,TRBJ2-5,TRBV18,once,TGTGCCAGCTCACCACTTCGGAAGGGTAGGATTAGGGTAGAGACCCAGTACTTC,CASSPLRKGRIRVETQYF
TRBD1,TRBJ2-7,TRBV5-5,.,TGTGCCAGCAGCTCCGTCCTTCGGGACAGGGTCGTCCACGAGCAGTACTTC,CASSSVLRDRVVHEQYF
TRBD1,TRBJ2-1,TRBV7-9,.,TGTGCCAGCAGCCCTCGTCCCGGGACAGGGGGCGTCATCTATGAGCAGTTCTTC,CASSPRPGTGGVIYEQFF
TRBD2,TRBJ2-3,TRBV10-1,once,TGCGCCAGCAGTTCTGGACTAGCGGGAGTCGCAGATACGCAGTATTTT,CASSSGLAGVADTQYF
TRBD1,TRBJ2-2,TRBV28,.,TGTGCCAGCAGTTTTGGACAGGGGGCCCCCGGGGAGCTGTTTTTT,CASSFGQGAPGELFF
.,TRBJ1-1,TRBV5-1,.,TGCGCCAGCAGCCCCTCGGGAGGGAACACTGAAGCTTTCTTT,CASSPSGGNTEAFF
TRBD2,TRBJ2-5,TRBV4-1,.,TGCGCCAGCAGCCAATCGAGGGTAGCGGGAGGGCCGGTGGAGACCCAGTACTTC,CASSQSRVAGGPVETQYF
.,TRBJ1-5,TRBV2,once,TGTGCCAGCTCCAATAACCCAGTCCTTTATCAGCCCCAGCATTTT,CASSNNPVLYQPQHF
.,TRBJ2-2,TRBV7-3,.,TGTGCCAGCAGCTTAGGCACGGACTTGTTGAACACCGGGGAGCTGTTTTTT,CASSLGTDLLNTGELFF
.,TRBJ2-7,TRBV11-2,.,TGTGCCAGCAGCTTAGGGGGGGCGGGAGTCTACGAGCAGTACTTC,CASSLGGAGVYEQYF
TRBD1,TRBJ1-5,TRBV9,.,TGTGCCAGCAGCGTAGACCCGGGACAGGGGCTGCCCCAGCATTTT,CASSVDPGQGLPQHF
TRBD1,TRBJ2-1,TRBV27,.,TGTGCCAGCAGCGAGACAGGGAGCTACAATGAGCAGTTCTTC,CASSETGSYNEQFF
TRBD2,TRBJ2-1,TRBV9,.,TGTGCCAGCAGCTATAGCGGGAGGGATTGGGATGAGCAGTTCTTC,CASSYSGRDWDEQFF
.,TRBJ1-5,TRBV2,.,TGTGCCAGCAGTATACAGGGCTTGAATCAGCCCCAGCATTTT,CASSIQGLNQPQHF
.,TRBJ1-4,TRBV7-8,.,TGTGCCAGCAGCTTATTGCTACAGCCCGACGTCGGTGAAAAACTGTTTTTT,CASSLLLQPDVGEKLFF